This TCR beta chain was identified during a study of neurological immune-mediated disorders. General observations from the study: No expanded-clone CDR3 amino acid sequence recurred across subjects, suggesting private TCR-beta repertoires.

The sample holds many counts of this clonotype. Its antigen is currently unknown. The cDNA was generated through 5'RACE incorporating 10-nucleotide random UMIs. Per sequencing run, 15-18 subjects together gave over 170 million TCR-beta sequences. Via MiXCR, TCRdb re-called the 5' RACE reads, giving one row per CDR3 protein. The repertoire holds tens of thousands of distinct CDR3 sequences, with roughly 3.8% as singletons. Germline CDR1 and CDR2: SGDLS and YYNGEE. The CDR3 covers 13 residues. Trimming removed 3 bases from V and 0 bases from J, with 6 bases in between. The gene calls are TRBV9 and TRBJ1-1, with D unresolved. The receptor comes from a man aged 55 to 70 with multiple sclerosis. The sample was PBMCs. The CDR3 bases are TGTGCCAGCAGCGAGAGGGTGAACACTGAAGCTTTCTTT. This gives the protein CASSERVNTEAFF.